This T cell receptor (beta chain) is drawn from a study of blood T cell repertoires in COVID-19. Study at large: COVID-19 samples, acute and convalescent, were from the United States, Italy and Spain. Sample material is recorded as cDNA or gDNA derived from T cells, B-cell-depleted T cells, or PBMCs.

Methods used by the authors: Estimated nucleated cell counts came from reference gene primer amplification. TCRdb's table, derived via immunoSEQ multiplex PCR, lists solely in-frame clones and lacks some. V and J calls and clone size follow that table, whereas D and trimming were derived from the DNA. The table shows approximately 260,000 clones, with approximately 82% occurring only once. This TCR was sampled from a man between 60 and 70 years old who had recovered from COVID-19. Material: peripheral blood.

The CDR3 reads CASSRGEAGSTDTQYF. The CDR3 coding sequence is TGTGCCAGCAGCCGGGGTGAAGCGGGGAGCACAGATACGCAGTATTTT. V is TRBV4-2 and J is TRBJ2-3; TRBD2 aligns across 7 bases. The V gene's germline CDR1 is LGHNA and CDR2 YNFKEQ. The CDR3 is made up of 16 amino acids. The trim removed 4 bases at V and 0 bases at J, leaving 7 bases unmatched.